This TCR beta chain was recovered during a study of blood T cell repertoires in COVID-19. On the study more broadly: Sites in the United States, Italy and Spain provided acute and convalescent COVID-19 samples.

This CDR3 has 14 amino acids. The ends were cut back, 0 bases at V and 3 bases at J, with 8 bases in the middle. Looked up from germline, CDR1 is MRHNA and CDR2 is SNTAGT. Enrolled during active infection, Seattle patients were then followed longitudinally. As processed by the authors: Scientists estimated how many nucleated cells there were by amplifying reference gene primers. TCRdb's copy holds only in-frame clones and misses some; the assay was immunoSEQ multiplex PCR. From that table come the V and J calls and clone size; the DNA was used to work out D and trimming. The sample shows hundreds of thousands of clones, 89% of them seen only once.

Sequencing used peripheral blood. This sequence joins TRBV6-4 and TRBJ1-2; D is undetermined. This receptor was obtained from a woman aged 25-40 years with COVID-19, enrolled during active disease. CDR3 coding DNA: TGTGCCAGCAGTGACTCGAGTCCTTACTATGGCTACACCTTC. It is translated as CASSDSSPYYGYTF.